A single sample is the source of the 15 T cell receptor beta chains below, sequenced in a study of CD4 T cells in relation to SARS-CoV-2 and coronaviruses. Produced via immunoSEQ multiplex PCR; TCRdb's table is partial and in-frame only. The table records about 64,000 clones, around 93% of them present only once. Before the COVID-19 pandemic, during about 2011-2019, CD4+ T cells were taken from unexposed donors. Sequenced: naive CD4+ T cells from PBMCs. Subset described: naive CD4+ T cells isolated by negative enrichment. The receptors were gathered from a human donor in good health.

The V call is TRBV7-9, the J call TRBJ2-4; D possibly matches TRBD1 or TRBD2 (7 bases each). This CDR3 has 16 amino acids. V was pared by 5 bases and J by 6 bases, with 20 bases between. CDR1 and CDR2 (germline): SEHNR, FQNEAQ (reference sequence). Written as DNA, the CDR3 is TGTGCCAGCAGCCAGGGGGGGGGCACCCTTACAAACATTCAGTACTTC. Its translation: CASSQGGGTLTNIQYF.

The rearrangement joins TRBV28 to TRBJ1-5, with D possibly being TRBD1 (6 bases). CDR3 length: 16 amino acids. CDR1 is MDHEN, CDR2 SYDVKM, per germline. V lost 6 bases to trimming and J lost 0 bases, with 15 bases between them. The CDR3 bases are TGTGCCAGCAGCCCTGGACAGATGTATAGCAATCAGCCCCAGCATTTT. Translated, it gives CASSPGQMYSNQPQHF. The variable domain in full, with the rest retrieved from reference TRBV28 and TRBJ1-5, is DVKVTQSSRYLVKRTGEKVFLECVQDMDHENMFWYRQDPGLGLRLIYFSYDVKMKEKGDIPEGYSVSREKKERFSLILESASTNQTSMYLCASSPGQMYSNQPQHFGDGTRLSIL.

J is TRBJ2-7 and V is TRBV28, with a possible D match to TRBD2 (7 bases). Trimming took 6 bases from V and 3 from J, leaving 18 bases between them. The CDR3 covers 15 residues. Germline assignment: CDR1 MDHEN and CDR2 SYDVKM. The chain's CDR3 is CASRRLGGAFYEQYF. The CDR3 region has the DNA TGTGCCAGCAGGCGGTTGGGGGGGGCCTTCTACGAGCAGTACTTC.

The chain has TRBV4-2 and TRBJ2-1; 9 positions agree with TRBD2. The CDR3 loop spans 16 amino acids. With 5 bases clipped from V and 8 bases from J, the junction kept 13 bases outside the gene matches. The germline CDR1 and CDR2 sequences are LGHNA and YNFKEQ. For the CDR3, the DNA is TGTGCCAGCAGCATCAGTCGGCGGGAGGGCGTCCATGAGCAGTTCTTC. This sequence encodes CASSISRREGVHEQFF.

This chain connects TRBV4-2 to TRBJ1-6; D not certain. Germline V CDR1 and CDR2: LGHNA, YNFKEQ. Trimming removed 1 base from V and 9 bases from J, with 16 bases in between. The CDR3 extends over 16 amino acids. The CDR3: CASSQVWTEIISPLHF. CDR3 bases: TGTGCCAGCAGCCAAGTATGGACCGAGATTATTTCACCCCTCCACTTT.

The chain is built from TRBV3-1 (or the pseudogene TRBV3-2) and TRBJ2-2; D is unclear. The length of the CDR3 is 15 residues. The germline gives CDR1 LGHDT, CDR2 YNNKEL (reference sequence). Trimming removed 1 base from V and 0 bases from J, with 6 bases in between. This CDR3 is CASSQVQTNTGELFF. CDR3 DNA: TGTGCCAGCAGCCAAGTACAAACGAACACCGGGGAGCTGTTTTTT.

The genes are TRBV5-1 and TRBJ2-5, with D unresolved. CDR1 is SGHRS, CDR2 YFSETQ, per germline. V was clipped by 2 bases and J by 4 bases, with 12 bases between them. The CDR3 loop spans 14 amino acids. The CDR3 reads CASSLGSSRETQYF. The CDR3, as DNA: TGCGCCAGCAGCTTAGGCTCATCAAGAGAGACCCAGTACTTC. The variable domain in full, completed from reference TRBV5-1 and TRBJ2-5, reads KAGVTQTPRYLIKTRGQQVTLSCSPISGHRSVSWYQQTPGQGLQFLFEYFSETQRNKGNFPGRFSGRQFSNSRSEMNVSTLELGDSALYLCASSLGSSRETQYFGPGTRLLVL.

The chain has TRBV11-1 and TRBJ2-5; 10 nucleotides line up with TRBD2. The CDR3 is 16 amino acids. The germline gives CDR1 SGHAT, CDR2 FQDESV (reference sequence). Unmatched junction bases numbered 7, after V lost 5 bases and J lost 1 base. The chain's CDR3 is CASSPPGLATQETQYF. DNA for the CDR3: TGTGCCAGCAGCCCGCCGGGACTAGCGACCCAAGAGACCCAGTACTTC.

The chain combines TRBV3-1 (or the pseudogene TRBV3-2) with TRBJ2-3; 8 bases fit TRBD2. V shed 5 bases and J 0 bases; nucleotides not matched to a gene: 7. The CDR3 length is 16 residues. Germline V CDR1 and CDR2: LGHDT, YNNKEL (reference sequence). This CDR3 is CASSSGSGISTDTQYF. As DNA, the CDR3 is TGTGCCAGCAGCAGTGGTAGCGGGATCAGCACAGATACGCAGTATTTT.

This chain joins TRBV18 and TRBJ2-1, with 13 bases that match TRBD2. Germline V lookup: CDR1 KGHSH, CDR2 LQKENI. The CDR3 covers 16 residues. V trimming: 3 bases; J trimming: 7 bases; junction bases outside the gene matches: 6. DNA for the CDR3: TGTGCCAGCTCACCTCTACTAGCGGGAGGGCCTAATGAGCAGTTCTTC. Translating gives CASSPLLAGGPNEQFF.

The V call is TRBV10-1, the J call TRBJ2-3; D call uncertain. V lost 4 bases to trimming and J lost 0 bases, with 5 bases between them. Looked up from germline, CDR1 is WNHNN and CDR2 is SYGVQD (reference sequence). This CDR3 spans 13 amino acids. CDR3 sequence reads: CASSGLSTDTQYF. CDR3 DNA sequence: TGCGCCAGCAGTGGGCTCAGCACAGATACGCAGTATTTT.

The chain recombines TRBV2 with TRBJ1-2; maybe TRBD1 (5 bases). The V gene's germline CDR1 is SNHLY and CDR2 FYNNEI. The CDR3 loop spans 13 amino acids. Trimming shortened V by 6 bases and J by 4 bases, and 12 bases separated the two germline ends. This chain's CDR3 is CASSDRRLYGYTF. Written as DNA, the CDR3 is TGTGCCAGCAGCGACAGACGACTCTATGGCTACACCTTC.

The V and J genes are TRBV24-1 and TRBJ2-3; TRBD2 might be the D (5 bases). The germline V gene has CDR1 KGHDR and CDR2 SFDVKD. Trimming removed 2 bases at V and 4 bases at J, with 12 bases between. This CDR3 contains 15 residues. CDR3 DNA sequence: TGTGCCACCAGTGATTGGCTAGCTGGCTCAGATACGCAGTATTTT. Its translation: CATSDWLAGSDTQYF.

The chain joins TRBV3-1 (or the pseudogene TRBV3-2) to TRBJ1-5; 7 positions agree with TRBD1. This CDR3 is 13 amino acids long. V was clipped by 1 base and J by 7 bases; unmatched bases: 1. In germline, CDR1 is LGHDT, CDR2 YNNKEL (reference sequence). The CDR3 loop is CASSQAGGQPQHF. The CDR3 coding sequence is TGTGCCAGCAGCCAAGCAGGGGGGCAGCCCCAGCATTTT.

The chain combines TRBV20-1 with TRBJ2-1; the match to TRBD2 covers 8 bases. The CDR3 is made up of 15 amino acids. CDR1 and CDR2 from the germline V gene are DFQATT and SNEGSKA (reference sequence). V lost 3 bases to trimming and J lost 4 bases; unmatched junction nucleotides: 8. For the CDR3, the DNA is TGCAGTGCTAGTCCACAGACTAGCGCGTACAATGAGCAGTTCTTC. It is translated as CSASPQTSAYNEQFF.